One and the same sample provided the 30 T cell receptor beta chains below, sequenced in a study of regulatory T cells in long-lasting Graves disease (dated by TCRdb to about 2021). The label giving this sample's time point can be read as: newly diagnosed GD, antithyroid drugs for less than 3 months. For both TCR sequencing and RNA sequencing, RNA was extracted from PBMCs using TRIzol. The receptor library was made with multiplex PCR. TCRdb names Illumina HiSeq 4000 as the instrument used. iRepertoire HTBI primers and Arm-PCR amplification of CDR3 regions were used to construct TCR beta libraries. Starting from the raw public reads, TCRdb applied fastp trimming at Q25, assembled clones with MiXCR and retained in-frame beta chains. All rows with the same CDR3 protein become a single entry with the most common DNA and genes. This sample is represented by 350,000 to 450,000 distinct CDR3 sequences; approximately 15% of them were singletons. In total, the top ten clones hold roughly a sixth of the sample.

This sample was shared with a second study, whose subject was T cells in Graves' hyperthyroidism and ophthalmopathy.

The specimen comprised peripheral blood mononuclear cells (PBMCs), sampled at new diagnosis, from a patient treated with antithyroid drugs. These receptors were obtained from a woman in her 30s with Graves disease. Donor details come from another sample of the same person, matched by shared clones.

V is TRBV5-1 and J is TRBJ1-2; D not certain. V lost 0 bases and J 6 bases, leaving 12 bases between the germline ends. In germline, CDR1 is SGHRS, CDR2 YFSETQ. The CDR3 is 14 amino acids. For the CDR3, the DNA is TGCGCCAGCAGCTTGGAGGCGGGGATTAATGGCTACACCTTC. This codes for CASSLEAGINGYTF.

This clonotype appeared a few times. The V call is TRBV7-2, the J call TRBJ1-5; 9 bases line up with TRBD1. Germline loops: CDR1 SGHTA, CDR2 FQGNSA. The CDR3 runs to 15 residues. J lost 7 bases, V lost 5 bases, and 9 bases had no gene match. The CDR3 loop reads CASSLRDRDRQPQHF. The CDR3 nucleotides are TGTGCCAGCAGCCTCCGGGACAGGGACAGGCAGCCCCAGCATTTT.

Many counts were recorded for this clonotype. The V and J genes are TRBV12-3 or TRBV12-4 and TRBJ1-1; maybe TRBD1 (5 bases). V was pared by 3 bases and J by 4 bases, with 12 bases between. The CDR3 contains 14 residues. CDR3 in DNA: TGTGCCAGCAGTTTTAGGCAGGGAAGCACTGAAGCTTTCTTT. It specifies CASSFRQGSTEAFF.

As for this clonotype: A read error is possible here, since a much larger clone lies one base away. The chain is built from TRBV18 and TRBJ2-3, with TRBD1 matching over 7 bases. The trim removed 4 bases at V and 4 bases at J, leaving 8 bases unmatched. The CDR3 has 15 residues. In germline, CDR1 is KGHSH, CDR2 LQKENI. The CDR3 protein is CASSLINRGPDTQYF. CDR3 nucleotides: TGTGCCAGCTCACTTATCAACAGGGGACCAGATACGCAGTATTTT.

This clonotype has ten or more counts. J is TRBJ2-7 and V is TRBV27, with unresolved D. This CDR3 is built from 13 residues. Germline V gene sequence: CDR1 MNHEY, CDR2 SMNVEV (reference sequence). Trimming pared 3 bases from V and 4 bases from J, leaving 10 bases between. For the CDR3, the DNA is TGTGCCAGCAGTTTCACACAGTCTTACGAGCAGTACTTC. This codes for CASSFTQSYEQYF.

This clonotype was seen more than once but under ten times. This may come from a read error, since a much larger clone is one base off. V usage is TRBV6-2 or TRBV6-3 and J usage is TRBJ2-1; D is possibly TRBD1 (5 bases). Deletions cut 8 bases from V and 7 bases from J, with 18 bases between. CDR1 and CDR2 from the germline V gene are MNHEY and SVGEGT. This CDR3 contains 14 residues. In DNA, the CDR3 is TGTGCCAGCGTCCCTCGCAATGGGGCTAATGAGCAGTTCTTC. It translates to CASVPRNGANEQFF.

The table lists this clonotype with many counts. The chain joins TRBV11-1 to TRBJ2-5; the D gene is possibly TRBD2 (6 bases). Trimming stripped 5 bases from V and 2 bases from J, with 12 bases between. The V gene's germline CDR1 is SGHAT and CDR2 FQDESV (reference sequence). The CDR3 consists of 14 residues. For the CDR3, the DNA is TGTGCCAGCAGCGCGGGACCTAAGCAAGAGACCCAGTACTTC. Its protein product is CASSAGPKQETQYF. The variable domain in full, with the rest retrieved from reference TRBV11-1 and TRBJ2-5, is EAEVAQSPRYKITEKSQAVAFWCDPISGHATLYWYRQILGQGPELLVQFQDESVVDDSQLPKDRFSAERLKGVDSTLKIQPAELGDSAMYLCASSAGPKQETQYFGPGTRLLVL.

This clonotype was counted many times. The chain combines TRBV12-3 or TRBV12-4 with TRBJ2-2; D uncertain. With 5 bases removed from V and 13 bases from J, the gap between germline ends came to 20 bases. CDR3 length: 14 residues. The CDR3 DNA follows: TGTGCCAGCAGTCCAGAATACCCCGCACCTGGGCTGTTTTTT. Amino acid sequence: CASSPEYPAPGLFF.

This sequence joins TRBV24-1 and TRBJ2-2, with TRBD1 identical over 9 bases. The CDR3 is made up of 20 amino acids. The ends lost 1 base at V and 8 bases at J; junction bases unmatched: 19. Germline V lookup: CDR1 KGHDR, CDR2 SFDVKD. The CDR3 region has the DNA TGTGCCACCAGTGATTTTATGGGACAGGGCGAGTTGGGGACCGCGGGGGAGCTGTTTTTT. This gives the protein CATSDFMGQGELGTAGELFF.

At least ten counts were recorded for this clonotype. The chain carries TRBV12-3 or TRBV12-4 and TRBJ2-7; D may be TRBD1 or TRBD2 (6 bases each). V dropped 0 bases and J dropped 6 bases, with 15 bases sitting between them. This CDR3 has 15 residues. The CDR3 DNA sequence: TGTGCCAGCAGTTTAGCCCGGGGGCGAACAGGCGAGCAGTACTTC. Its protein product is CASSLARGRTGEQYF.

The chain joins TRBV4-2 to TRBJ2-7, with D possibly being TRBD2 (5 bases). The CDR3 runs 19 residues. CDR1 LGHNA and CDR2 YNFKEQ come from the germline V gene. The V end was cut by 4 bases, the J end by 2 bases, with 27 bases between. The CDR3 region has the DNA TGTGCCAGCAGCCTGCGAGGCGTTAGCCTGACTACCCCCCCCTACGAGCAGTACTTC. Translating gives CASSLRGVSLTTPPYEQYF.

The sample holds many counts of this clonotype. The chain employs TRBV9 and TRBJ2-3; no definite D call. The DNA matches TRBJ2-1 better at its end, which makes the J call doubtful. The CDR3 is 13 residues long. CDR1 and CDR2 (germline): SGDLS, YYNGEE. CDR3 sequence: CASSVEPIHEQFF. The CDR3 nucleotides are TGTGCCAGCAGCGTAGAACCAATCCATGAGCAGTTCTTC.

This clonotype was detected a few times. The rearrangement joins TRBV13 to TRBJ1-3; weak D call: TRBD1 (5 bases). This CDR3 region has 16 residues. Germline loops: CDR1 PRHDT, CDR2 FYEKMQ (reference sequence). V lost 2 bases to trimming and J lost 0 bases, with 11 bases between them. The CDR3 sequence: CASSLKDQGSGNTIYF. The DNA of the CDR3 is TGTGCCAGCAGCTTAAAGGATCAGGGCTCTGGAAACACCATATATTTT.

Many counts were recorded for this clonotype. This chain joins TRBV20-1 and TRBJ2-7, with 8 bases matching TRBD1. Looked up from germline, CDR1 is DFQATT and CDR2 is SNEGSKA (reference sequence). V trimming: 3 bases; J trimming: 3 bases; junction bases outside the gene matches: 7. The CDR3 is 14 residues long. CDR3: CSARDRVEVYEQYF. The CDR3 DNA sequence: TGCAGTGCTAGGGACAGGGTTGAGGTCTACGAGCAGTACTTC.

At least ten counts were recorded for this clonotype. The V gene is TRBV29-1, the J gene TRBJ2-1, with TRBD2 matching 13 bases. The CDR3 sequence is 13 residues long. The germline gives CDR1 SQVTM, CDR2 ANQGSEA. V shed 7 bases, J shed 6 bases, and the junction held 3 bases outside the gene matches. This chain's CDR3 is CSAGLAGANEQFF. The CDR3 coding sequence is TGCAGCGCTGGACTAGCGGGAGCCAATGAGCAGTTCTTC.

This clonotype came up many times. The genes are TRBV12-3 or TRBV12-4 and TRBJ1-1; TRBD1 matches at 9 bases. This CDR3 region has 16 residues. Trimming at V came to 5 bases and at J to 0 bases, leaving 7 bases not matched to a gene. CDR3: CASSRSGTGLNTEAFF. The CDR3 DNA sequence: TGTGCCAGCAGTCGTAGCGGGACAGGGTTGAACACTGAAGCTTTCTTT.

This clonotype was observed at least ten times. CDR3 in DNA: TGCGCCAGCAGTGAGAACGGGGTAGGTGTGGTGAACACTGAAGCTTTCTTT. Translating gives CASSENGVGVVNTEAFF. This chain links TRBV10-2 with TRBJ1-1; D remains unclear. This CDR3 spans 17 amino acids. V dropped 2 bases and J dropped 0 bases, with 16 bases sitting between them. Germline V gene data show CDR1 as WSHSY and CDR2 as SAAADI.

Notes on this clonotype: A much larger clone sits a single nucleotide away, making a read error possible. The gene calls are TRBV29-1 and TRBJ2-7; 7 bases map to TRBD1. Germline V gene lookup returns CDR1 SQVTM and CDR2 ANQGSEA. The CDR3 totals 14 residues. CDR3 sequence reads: CGVPSDRAPYEQYF. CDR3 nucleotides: TGCGGCGTTCCATCCGACAGGGCCCCCTACGAGCAGTACTTC.

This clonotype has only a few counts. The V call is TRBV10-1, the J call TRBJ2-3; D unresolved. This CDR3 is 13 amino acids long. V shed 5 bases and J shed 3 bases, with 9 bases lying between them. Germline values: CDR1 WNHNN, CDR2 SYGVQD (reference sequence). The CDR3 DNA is TGCGCCAGCAGTACCGACCCAACAGATACGCAGTATTTT. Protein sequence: CASSTDPTDTQYF.

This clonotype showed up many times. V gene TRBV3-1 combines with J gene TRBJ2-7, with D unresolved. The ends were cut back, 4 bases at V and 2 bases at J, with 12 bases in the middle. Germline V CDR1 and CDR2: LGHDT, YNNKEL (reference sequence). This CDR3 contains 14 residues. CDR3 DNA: TGTGCCAGCAGCCCGACCGGGCTTCCCTACGAGCAGTACTTC. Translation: CASSPTGLPYEQYF.

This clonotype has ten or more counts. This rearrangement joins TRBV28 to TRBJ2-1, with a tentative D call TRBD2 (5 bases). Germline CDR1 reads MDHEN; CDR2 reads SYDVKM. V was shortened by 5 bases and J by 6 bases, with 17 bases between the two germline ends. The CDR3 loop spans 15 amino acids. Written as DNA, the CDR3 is TGTGCCAGCAGTCCTACTTGGGGAGCGGTCAATGAGCAGTTCTTC. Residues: CASSPTWGAVNEQFF.

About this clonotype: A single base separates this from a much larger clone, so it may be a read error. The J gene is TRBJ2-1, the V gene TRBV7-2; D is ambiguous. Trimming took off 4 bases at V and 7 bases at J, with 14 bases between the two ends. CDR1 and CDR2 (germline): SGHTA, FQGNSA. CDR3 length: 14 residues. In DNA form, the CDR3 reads TGTGCCAGCAGCTCAGCTGAGTTCGTAAATGAGCAGTTCTTC. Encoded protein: CASSSAEFVNEQFF.

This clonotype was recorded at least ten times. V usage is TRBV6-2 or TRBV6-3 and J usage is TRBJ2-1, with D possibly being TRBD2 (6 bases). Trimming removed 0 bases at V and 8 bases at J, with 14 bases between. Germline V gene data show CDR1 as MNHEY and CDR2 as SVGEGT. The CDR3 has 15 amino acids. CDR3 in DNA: TGTGCCAGCAGTTACTCTGACGGGAGTATCTATGAGCAGTTCTTC. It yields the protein CASSYSDGSIYEQFF.

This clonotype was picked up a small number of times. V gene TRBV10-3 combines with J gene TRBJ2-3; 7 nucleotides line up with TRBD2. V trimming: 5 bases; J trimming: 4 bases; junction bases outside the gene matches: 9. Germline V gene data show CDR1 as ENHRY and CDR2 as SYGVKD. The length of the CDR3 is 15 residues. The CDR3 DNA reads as TGTGCCATCAGTACCTTGCGCGGGAGTGCAGATACGCAGTATTTT. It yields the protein CAISTLRGSADTQYF.

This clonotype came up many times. CDR3 amino acids: CASSQDRPGLGEAFF. CDR3 DNA sequence: TGTGCCAGCAGCCAAGATAGGCCAGGCCTCGGTGAAGCTTTCTTT. J is TRBJ1-1 and V is TRBV14; D unclear. Germline CDR1 reads SGHDN; CDR2 reads FVKESK. V dropped 0 bases and J dropped 7 bases, with 15 bases sitting between them. The CDR3 extends over 15 amino acids.

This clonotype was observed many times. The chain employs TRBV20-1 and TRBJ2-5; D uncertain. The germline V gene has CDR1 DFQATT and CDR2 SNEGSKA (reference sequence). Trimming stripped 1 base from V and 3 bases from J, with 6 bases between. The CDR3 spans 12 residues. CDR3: CSARVGEETQYF. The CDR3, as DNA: TGCAGTGCTAGAGTTGGGGAAGAGACCCAGTACTTC.

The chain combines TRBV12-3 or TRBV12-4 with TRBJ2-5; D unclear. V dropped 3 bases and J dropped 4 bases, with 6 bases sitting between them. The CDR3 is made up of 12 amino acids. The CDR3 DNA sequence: TGTGCCAGCAGTTTTGTCCGAGAGACCCAGTACTTC. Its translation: CASSFVRETQYF.

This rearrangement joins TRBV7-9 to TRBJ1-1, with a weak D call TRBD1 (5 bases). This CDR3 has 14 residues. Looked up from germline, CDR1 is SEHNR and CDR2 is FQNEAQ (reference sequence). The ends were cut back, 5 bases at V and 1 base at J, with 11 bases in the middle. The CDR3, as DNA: TGTGCCAGCAGCGCCGGGGGTTCGAACACTGAAGCTTTCTTT. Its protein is CASSAGGSNTEAFF.

Here the CDR3 reads CASSRVESGAFF. For the CDR3, the DNA is TGTGCCAGCAGCCGGGTCGAGTCTGGAGCTTTCTTT. The chain joins TRBV11-2 to TRBJ1-1; D ambiguous. Deletions cut 5 bases from V and 10 bases from J, with 14 bases between. This CDR3 spans 12 amino acids. Germline V gives CDR1 SGHAT, CDR2 FQNNGV.

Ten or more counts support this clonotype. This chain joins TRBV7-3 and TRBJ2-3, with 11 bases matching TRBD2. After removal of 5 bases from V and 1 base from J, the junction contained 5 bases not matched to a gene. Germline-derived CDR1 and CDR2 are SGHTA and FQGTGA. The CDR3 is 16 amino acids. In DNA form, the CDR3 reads TGTGCCAGCAGCGTGGGGACTAGCGGACGCACAGATACGCAGTATTTT. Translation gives CASSVGTSGRTDTQYF. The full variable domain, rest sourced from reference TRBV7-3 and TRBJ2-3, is GAGVSQTPSNKVTEKGKYVELRCDPISGHTALYWYRQSLGQGPEFLIYFQGTGAADDSGLPNDRFFAVRPEGSVSTLKIQRTERGDSAVYLCASSVGTSGRTDTQYFGPGTRLTVL.